The T cell receptor (beta chain) under discussion was sequenced for a study of shared clonotypes between healthy human individuals. Study summary: Donors had three CD4 naive, three CD4 memory, two CD8 naive and one CD8 memory plate apiece.

Division of CD4+ cells produced a CD45RA+ naive subset and a CD45RA-negative memory subset. Here immunoSEQ multiplex PCR was the method, and the copy in TCRdb shows in-frame clones only, minus some. The sample has roughly 2.2 million clones; approximately 90% are singletons. CDR1 and CDR2 from the germline V gene are SGHNT and YYREEE (reference sequence). There are 16 residues in the CDR3. V lost 0 bases and J lost 5; bases outside the gene matches: 7. The source is a man in his late teens or twenties in good health. Some clones in this sample may be carry-over from other donors' samples. The chain couples TRBV5-4 to TRBJ2-5; 10 nucleotides line up with TRBD2. The sequenced sample was naive CD4+ T cells from PBMCs. Specified subset: CD45RA+ positively selected. The CDR3 reads CASSLETSGKVETQYF. The CDR3 coding sequence is TGTGCCAGCAGCTTGGAAACTAGCGGGAAGGTCGAGACCCAGTACTTC.